This T cell receptor (beta chain) comes out of a study of blood T cell repertoires in COVID-19. The overall study: Acute and convalescent COVID-19 samples came from the United States, Italy and Spain. T cells, B-cell-depleted T cells, or PBMCs supplied cDNA or gDNA.

Per the original data handling: Reference gene primer amplification yielded estimated nucleated cell counts. Libraries were prepared by immunoSEQ multiplex PCR; TCRdb keeps only in-frame clonotypes and omits some of them. V and J calls and clone size are given by that table; D and trimming were obtained from the DNA. Counted here are a few hundred thousand clones, 80% occurring once; the ten biggest clones make up roughly 7%. V was cut by 8 bases and J by 0 bases, with 14 bases left in between. This CDR3 contains 15 residues. Germline CDR1 and CDR2: LNHDA and SQIVND (reference sequence). The chain is built from TRBV19 and TRBJ1-5, with D perhaps matching TRBD1 (5 bases). The specimen was peripheral blood. This receptor was obtained from a woman aged 70-85 years with acute or convalescent COVID-19. The CDR3 is CASLSGGASNQPQHF. The CDR3 region has the DNA TGTGCCAGTCTATCGGGAGGGGCTAGCAATCAGCCCCAGCATTTT. The complete variable domain, with remaining parts taken from reference TRBV19 and TRBJ1-5, reads DGGITQSPKYLFRKEGQNVTLSCEQNLNHDAMYWYRQDPGQGLRLIYYSQIVNDFQKGDIAEGYSVSREKKESFPLTVTSAQKNPTAFYLCASLSGGASNQPQHFGDGTRLSIL.